The 29 T cell receptor beta chains listed next were all sequenced from one sample in a study of a mutant IDH1 vaccine in newly diagnosed glioma (dated by TCRdb to the early 2020s). The library relied on the immunoSEQ multiplex PCR assay. TCRdb re-hosts the immuneACCESS table, in-frame sequences only. Its copies lack some clones; in the studies checked, an unresolved V gene accounts for under half of them, and the cause for the rest is not known. The sample yields roughly 76,000 clones; around 85% were counted once. Under 2.5% of the sample comes from the top ten. Reading the label with the study, this specimen's time point is: week 23, last vaccination. A 20-mer mutant IDH1 peptide at 300 micrograms in Montanide made up each vaccine dose, which was injected subcutaneously together with topical imiquimod. These receptors' targets are unknown. Sequencing was performed on PBMCs, taken from a glioma patient whose treatment included an IDH1 peptide vaccine. These receptors all stem from a man aged 25-45 years with glioma. Some clones in this sample may be carry-over from other donors' samples.

V usage is TRBV9 and J usage is TRBJ2-3; 9 bases map to TRBD2. This CDR3 contains 16 residues. J lost 8 bases, V lost 4 bases, and 14 bases had no gene match. Germline V CDR1 and CDR2: SGDLS, YYNGEE. CDR3 in amino acids: CASSPAYSSGTSTQYF. In DNA, the CDR3 is TGTGCCAGCAGCCCAGCGTACTCTAGCGGGACCTCTACGCAGTATTTT.

V is TRBV4-1 and J is TRBJ2-7, with 10 bases that match TRBD1. The germline V gene encodes CDR1 MGHRA and CDR2 YSYEKL. The V gene end was trimmed by 0 bases and the J gene end by 7 bases; junction bases not matched to a gene: 6. This CDR3 contains 15 residues. The DNA of the CDR3 is TGCGCCAGCAGCCAAGAAAGGGGACAGGGGAGGGAGCAGTACTTC. This gives the protein CASSQERGQGREQYF.

Regarding this clone: Germline is not matched at one junction end, which may reflect a read error. This chain links TRBV11-1 with TRBJ2-1; TRBD2 matches 11 bases. The CDR3 has 16 residues. The germline V gene has CDR1 SGHAT and CDR2 FQDESV (reference sequence). This CDR3 is CASSIAGGPGGNEQFF. As DNA, the CDR3 is TGTGCCAGCAGCATAGCGGGAGGGCCAGGGGGCAATGAGCAGTTCTTC.

The V gene is TRBV10-3, the J gene TRBJ2-2, with D perhaps matching TRBD1 (6 bases). The CDR3 runs to 15 residues. Trimming removed 5 bases at V and 0 bases at J, with 10 bases between. CDR1 ENHRY and CDR2 SYGVKD come from the germline V gene. CDR3 region: CAISTGTPNTGELFF. CDR3 sequence (DNA): TGTGCCATCAGTACCGGGACACCGAACACCGGGGAGCTGTTTTTT.

V and J are TRBV7-9 and TRBJ2-2; D could derive from TRBD1 or TRBD2 (5 bases each). V lost 5 bases, J lost 5 bases, and 18 bases lay in between. Germline CDR1 reads SEHNR; CDR2 reads FQNEAQ (reference sequence). The CDR3 sequence is 16 residues long. The CDR3 DNA follows: TGTGCCAGCAGCCCCCGCACTAGACAGAGGACCGGGGAGCTGTTTTTT. Translating it yields CASSPRTRQRTGELFF. Using reference TRBV7-9 and TRBJ2-2 for the parts outside the CDR3, the full variable domain is DTGVSQNPRHKITKRGQNVTFRCDPISEHNRLYWYRQTLGQGPEFLTYFQNEAQLEKSRLLSDRFSAERPKGSFSTLEIQRTEQGDSAMYLCASSPRTRQRTGELFFGEGSRLTVL.

The chain links TRBV7-9 to TRBJ2-1; TRBD2 agrees at 9 bases. The germline gives CDR1 SEHNR, CDR2 FQNEAQ (reference sequence). J gave up 6 bases and V 4 bases, and 10 bases lay outside the gene matches. The CDR3 has 16 amino acids. DNA for the CDR3: TGTGCCAGCAGCTCGCCAACGGGACTAGCATTCAATGAGCAGTTCTTC. The encoded protein is CASSSPTGLAFNEQFF. The full variable domain, rest sourced from reference TRBV7-9 and TRBJ2-1, is DTGVSQNPRHKITKRGQNVTFRCDPISEHNRLYWYRQTLGQGPEFLTYFQNEAQLEKSRLLSDRFSAERPKGSFSTLEIQRTEQGDSAMYLCASSSPTGLAFNEQFFGPGTRLTVL.

J is TRBJ2-7 and V is TRBV10-3; tentatively, D is TRBD1 (5 bases). This CDR3 spans 14 amino acids. Looked up from germline, CDR1 is ENHRY and CDR2 is SYGVKD. Trimming removed 4 bases at V and 2 bases at J, with 12 bases between. CDR3 coding DNA: TGTGCCATCAGTGGGAGCAGGGCCGCCTACGAGCAGTACTTC. It codes for CAISGSRAAYEQYF.

This rearrangement joins TRBV28 to TRBJ1-1; no clear D gene. The CDR3 is made up of 13 amino acids. V lost 5 bases and J lost 0, with 7 bases in between. From germline, CDR1 is MDHEN and CDR2 SYDVKM. The CDR3 bases are TGTGCCAGCAGTCTCGGGTTGAACACTGAAGCTTTCTTT. Its protein is CASSLGLNTEAFF.

The chain joins TRBV5-5 to TRBJ1-5; possibly TRBD1 for D (5 bases). The ends were cut back, 4 bases at V and 0 bases at J, with 11 bases in the middle. Germline V gene sequence: CDR1 SGHKS, CDR2 YYEKEE (reference sequence). The CDR3 totals 15 residues. The CDR3: CASSLRQNSNQPQHF. For the CDR3, the DNA is TGTGCCAGCAGCCTTCGACAGAATAGCAATCAGCCCCAGCATTTT.

J is TRBJ2-7 and V is TRBV15; TRBD2 is a possible D gene (5 bases). Trimming took 2 bases from V and 4 from J, leaving 6 bases between them. Germline CDR1 and CDR2: LNHNV and YYDKDF (reference sequence). The CDR3 totals 12 residues. The CDR3: CATSRRGYEQYF. CDR3 nucleotide sequence: TGTGCCACCAGCAGACGGGGTTACGAGCAGTACTTC.

This clone was recorded only once. The chain couples TRBV5-6 to TRBJ1-1; no clear D gene. Trimming removed 0 bases at V and 0 bases at J, with 21 bases between. The CDR3 has 19 residues. The germline CDR1 and CDR2 sequences are SGHDT and YYEEEE. CDR3 nucleotide sequence: TGTGCCAGCAGCTTGGTAGTATCTGTTACAGACCCTATGAACACTGAAGCTTTCTTT. This sequence encodes CASSLVVSVTDPMNTEAFF.

The CDR3 region is CSVLEAGLAKNIQYF. The DNA for the CDR3 is TGCAGCGTCTTAGAGGCGGGGCTAGCCAAAAACATTCAGTACTTC. J is TRBJ2-4 and V is TRBV29-1, with a weak D call TRBD2 (6 bases). The germline CDR1 and CDR2 sequences are SQVTM and ANQGSEA. The CDR3 length is 15 residues. The V and J ends lost 6 bases and 0 bases respectively, with 15 bases between them.

The chain is built from TRBV21-1 and TRBJ2-7. TRBV21-1 constitutes a pseudogene. This CDR3 has 16 residues. The CDR3 DNA sequence: TGTGCCAGCAGCAAAGAGCGCAGGTCAGACTCCTACGAGCAGTACTTC. Amino acids: CASSKERRSDSYEQYF.

The V call is TRBV6-5, the J call TRBJ2-1, with TRBD2 matching over 7 bases. Germline V CDR1 and CDR2: MNHEY, SVGAGI. V dropped 6 bases and J dropped 7; count of bases not matched to a gene: 9. The CDR3 has 14 amino acids. The CDR3 sequence is CASSSSRTRNEQFF. Written as DNA, the CDR3 is TGTGCCAGCAGCTCCTCCAGGACTAGGAATGAGCAGTTCTTC.

The V call is TRBV4-3, the J call TRBJ2-3, with 8 bases matching TRBD2. The CDR3 has 18 amino acids. With V trimmed by 4 bases and J by 2 bases, 14 bases remained unmatched. Germline V lookup: CDR1 LGHNA, CDR2 YSLEER. The CDR3 here is CASSPRGFSGGATDTQYF. The CDR3 DNA reads as TGCGCCAGCAGCCCCCGCGGCTTTTCGGGGGGGGCCACAGATACGCAGTATTTT.

This clone was counted a single time. The chain employs TRBV9 and TRBJ1-2; TRBD1 matches 8 bases. The germline gives CDR1 SGDLS, CDR2 YYNGEE. After removal of 0 bases from V and 4 bases from J, the junction contained 5 bases not matched to a gene. The length of the CDR3 is 15 residues. DNA of the CDR3: TGTGCCAGCAGCGTAGGGACAGGGCGCGGCTATGGCTACACCTTC. Residues: CASSVGTGRGYGYTF.

The chain recombines TRBV7-8 with TRBJ2-7; 8 bases agree with TRBD1. Germline CDR1 SGHVS, CDR2 FQNEAQ. This CDR3 is built from 13 residues. V gave up 3 bases and J gave up 2 bases; unmatched junction bases: 0. CDR3 sequence reads: CASSLDRAYEQYF. Here the CDR3 DNA reads TGTGCCAGCAGCTTGGACAGGGCCTACGAGCAGTACTTC.

This clone was found a few times. J is TRBJ2-5 and V is TRBV6-5; D call uncertain. With 4 bases removed from V and 5 bases from J, the gap between germline ends came to 8 bases. Germline lookup yields CDR1 MNHEY and CDR2 SVGAGI. The CDR3 runs to 12 residues. The CDR3 DNA follows: TGTGCCAGCAGTTTCTCCTGGGAGACCCAGTACTTC. Translated, it gives CASSFSWETQYF.

The chain recombines TRBV19 with TRBJ1-6; no clear D gene. V was cut by 6 bases and J by 5 bases, with 8 bases left in between. Germline-derived CDR1 and CDR2 are LNHDA and SQIVND (reference sequence). The CDR3 consists of 13 residues. This CDR3 is CASSSRDNSPLHF. The CDR3, as DNA: TGTGCCAGTAGCTCAAGGGATAATTCACCCCTCCACTTT.

This clone was counted only a few times. This chain's CDR3 is CAWKMGGEQYF. CDR3 bases: TGTGCCTGGAAGATGGGGGGAGAGCAGTACTTC. The chain recombines TRBV30 with TRBJ2-7, with a tentative D call TRBD2 (6 bases). The CDR3 is 11 residues long. V lost 4 bases and J 7 bases, leaving 11 bases between the germline ends. CDR1 and CDR2 (germline): GTSNPN, SVGIG (reference sequence).

This chain links TRBV4-3 with TRBJ1-1, with a weak D call TRBD1 (5 bases). The CDR3 runs 13 residues. In germline, CDR1 is LGHNA, CDR2 YSLEER. V was shortened by 0 bases and J by 6 bases, with 8 bases between the two germline ends. The CDR3 DNA is TGCGCCAGCAGCCAAGATTTGGGGGCTGAAGCTTTCTTT. Translation: CASSQDLGAEAFF.

This chain connects TRBV4-2 to TRBJ2-1; 7 bases are a match to TRBD2. CDR3 length equals 19 residues. Per germline, CDR1 LGHNA and CDR2 YNFKEQ. With 1 base clipped from V and 3 bases from J, the junction kept 15 bases outside the gene matches. In DNA, the CDR3 is TGTGCCAGCAGCCAAGGGCCCCCCTACGAAGGGAGGGTCTACAATGAGCAGTTCTTC. Translated, it gives CASSQGPPYEGRVYNEQFF.

This clone was counted a few times. This chain joins TRBV6-1 and TRBJ1-2; 7 positions match TRBD1. Germline loops: CDR1 MNHNS, CDR2 SASEGT. This CDR3 contains 14 residues. J gave up 2 bases and V 4 bases, and 4 bases lay outside the gene matches. As DNA, the CDR3 is TGTGCCAGCAGTGGACAGGGATGGAACTATGGCTACACCTTC. Translation: CASSGQGWNYGYTF.

The chain links TRBV10-3 to TRBJ2-5, with a tentative D call TRBD2 (6 bases). The J call is doubtful: the DNA matches TRBJ2-7 better. The CDR3 extends over 14 amino acids. Germline CDR1 is ENHRY and CDR2 is SYGVKD. CDR3 in DNA: TGTGCCATCAGCCCGCCGGGACTTAATCACGAGCAGTACTTC. Translation gives CAISPPGLNHEQYF.

The rearrangement uses TRBV2 and TRBJ1-6; D is unclear. This CDR3 has 14 residues. The germline V gene encodes CDR1 SNHLY and CDR2 FYNNEI. Trimming took 7 bases from V and 0 from J, leaving 7 bases between them. CDR3 region: CASTAGSYNSPLHF. Written as DNA, the CDR3 is TGTGCCAGCACAGCCGGCTCCTATAATTCACCCCTCCACTTT. Supplemented by reference TRBV2 and TRBJ1-6, the full variable domain reads EPEVTQTPSHQVTQMGQEVILRCVPISNHLYFYWYRQILGQKVEFLVSFYNNEISEKSEIFDDQFSVERPDGSNFTLKIRSTKLEDSAMYFCASTAGSYNSPLHFGNGTRLTVT.

J is TRBJ2-6 and V is TRBV11-2; D is possibly TRBD2 (5 bases). The length of the CDR3 is 13 residues. CDR1 is SGHAT, CDR2 FQNNGV, per germline. V was pared by 7 bases and J by 3 bases, with 7 bases between. CDR3 nucleotide sequence: TGTGCCAGCAAGGCGGGTGGGGCCAACGTCCTGACTTTC. Translation gives CASKAGGANVLTF.

In DNA, the CDR3 is TGTGCCAGCACTAAGACTAGCGGGGGTACCGGGGAGCTGTTTTTT. Translation: CASTKTSGGTGELFF. J is TRBJ2-2 and V is TRBV2, with 12 bases that match TRBD2. CDR1 is SNHLY, CDR2 FYNNEI, per germline. The CDR3 loop spans 15 amino acids. The J segment lost 5 bases and the V segment lost 7 bases, leaving 5 bases of the junction unmatched.

V gene TRBV2 combines with J gene TRBJ1-2, with 9 bases identical to TRBD1. With 2 bases clipped from V and 8 bases from J, the junction kept 12 bases outside the gene matches. Germline CDR1 and CDR2: SNHLY and FYNNEI. The CDR3 has 16 amino acids. CDR3 in DNA: TGTGCCAGCAGTGAAATTAGGGGACAGGGTTCTGGGGGCTACACCTTC. This gives the protein CASSEIRGQGSGGYTF.

About this clone itself: Other DNA sequences in the sample encode the same CDR3. V usage is TRBV30 and J usage is TRBJ2-7; D is unresolved. Germline CDR1 reads GTSNPN; CDR2 reads SVGIG (reference sequence). The CDR3 length is 12 residues. Trimming left V 0 bases short and J 3 bases short, with 6 bases between. DNA of the CDR3: TGTGCCTGGAGTGTATCGGTCTACGAGCAGTACTTC. Amino acids: CAWSVSVYEQYF.